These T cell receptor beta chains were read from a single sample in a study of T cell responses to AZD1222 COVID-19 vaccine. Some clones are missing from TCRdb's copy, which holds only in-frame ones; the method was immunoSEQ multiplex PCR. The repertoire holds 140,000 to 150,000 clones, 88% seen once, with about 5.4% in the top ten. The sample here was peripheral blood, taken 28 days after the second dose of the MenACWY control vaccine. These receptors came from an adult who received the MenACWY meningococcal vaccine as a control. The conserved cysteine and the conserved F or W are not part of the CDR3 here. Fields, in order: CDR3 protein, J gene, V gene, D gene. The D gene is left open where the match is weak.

CDR3 protein: ASSEADEQF
J gene: TRBJ2-1
V gene: TRBV5-1
D gene: -

CDR3 protein: AGQLWGPLVYT
J gene: TRBJ1-2
V gene: TRBV30
D gene: -

CDR3 protein: ASSLVNRGPNYGYT
J gene: TRBJ1-2
V gene: TRBV7-6
D gene: TRBD1

CDR3 protein: ASSMSRADKLF
J gene: TRBJ1-4
V gene: TRBV19
D gene: -

CDR3 protein: ASSQELGQGNYGYT
J gene: TRBJ1-2
V gene: TRBV4-3
D gene: TRBD1

CDR3 protein: ASSLGGTDLNTGELF
J gene: TRBJ2-2
V gene: TRBV5-1
D gene: -

CDR3 protein: ASSLEDTPF
J gene: TRBJ2-1
V gene: TRBV12-3/TRBV12-4
D gene: -

CDR3 protein: ASSLNRGSPLH
J gene: TRBJ1-6
V gene: TRBV11-3
D gene: -

CDR3 protein: ASSFDRGQGNQPQH
J gene: TRBJ1-5
V gene: TRBV28
D gene: TRBD1

CDR3 protein: ASSPGQGRVGSYEQY
J gene: TRBJ2-7
V gene: TRBV18
D gene: TRBD1

CDR3 protein: ASSQGQGRNEQF
J gene: TRBJ2-1
V gene: TRBV4-1
D gene: TRBD1

CDR3 protein: ASSLEGTEQY
J gene: TRBJ2-7
V gene: TRBV11-3
D gene: -

CDR3 protein: AIRTSGPQETQY
J gene: TRBJ2-5
V gene: TRBV10-3
D gene: TRBD2

CDR3 protein: SASSGASSYNSPLH
J gene: TRBJ1-6
V gene: TRBV20-1
D gene: -

CDR3 protein: ASSRGQGRGGNSPLH
J gene: TRBJ1-6
V gene: TRBV21-1
D gene: -

CDR3 protein: ASSYGTVNQPQH
J gene: TRBJ1-5
V gene: TRBV7-9
D gene: -

CDR3 protein: ASRLGTGYYGNTIY
J gene: TRBJ1-3
V gene: TRBV12-2
D gene: -

CDR3 protein: ASSERQGPTYNEQF
J gene: TRBJ2-1
V gene: TRBV5-4
D gene: TRBD1

CDR3 protein: ASSQTGGSDTQY
J gene: TRBJ2-3
V gene: TRBV4-3
D gene: TRBD1

CDR3 protein: ASSLLGYGNTIY
J gene: TRBJ1-3
V gene: TRBV7-8
D gene: -

CDR3 protein: ASSPGGLYGYT
J gene: TRBJ1-2
V gene: TRBV7-9
D gene: TRBD1

CDR3 protein: AWSEPVAKHYNEQF
J gene: TRBJ2-1
V gene: TRBV30
D gene: -

CDR3 protein: ASKGGAETQY
J gene: TRBJ2-5
V gene: TRBV5-6
D gene: TRBD1

CDR3 protein: ASSQDRGDTQY
J gene: TRBJ2-3
V gene: TRBV3-1/TRBV3-2
D gene: -

CDR3 protein: ASSQRSSATTEAF
J gene: TRBJ1-1
V gene: TRBV6-5
D gene: -

CDR3 protein: ASSQPRDRDSSGNTIY
J gene: TRBJ1-3
V gene: TRBV4-1
D gene: TRBD1

CDR3 protein: ASRTGARSGNQPQH
J gene: TRBJ1-5
V gene: TRBV19
D gene: -

CDR3 protein: ASSLRTGRNTEAF
J gene: TRBJ1-1
V gene: TRBV7-2
D gene: TRBD1

CDR3 protein: ASSPLRNEQF
J gene: TRBJ2-1
V gene: TRBV7-8
D gene: -

CDR3 protein: ASSQQTGDRVVLNSPLH
J gene: TRBJ1-6
V gene: TRBV4-1
D gene: TRBD1

CDR3 protein: ASSPGHVNEKLF
J gene: TRBJ1-4
V gene: TRBV9
D gene: -

CDR3 protein: ASSLEKAAGETQY
J gene: TRBJ2-5
V gene: TRBV5-6
D gene: -

CDR3 protein: AWKEGIYEQY
J gene: TRBJ2-7
V gene: TRBV30
D gene: -

CDR3 protein: ASSPGQGYEQF
J gene: TRBJ2-1
V gene: TRBV28
D gene: TRBD1

CDR3 protein: ASSLGAGGGEKLF
J gene: TRBJ1-4
V gene: TRBV7-2
D gene: TRBD1

CDR3 protein: ASSPGERDYEQY
J gene: TRBJ2-7
V gene: TRBV7-8
D gene: TRBD2

CDR3 protein: ASSFGKRGNTIY
J gene: TRBJ1-3
V gene: TRBV5-4
D gene: -

CDR3 protein: ASSFGEEGFNSPLH
J gene: TRBJ1-6
V gene: TRBV7-2
D gene: -

CDR3 protein: ASSQDNRRGQNSPLH
J gene: TRBJ1-6
V gene: TRBV4-1
D gene: TRBD1

CDR3 protein: ATSDVDSYEQY
J gene: TRBJ2-7
V gene: TRBV24-1
D gene: -

CDR3 protein: ARRTSGGNEQF
J gene: TRBJ2-1
V gene: TRBV30
D gene: TRBD2

CDR3 protein: ASSFQGNQPQH
J gene: TRBJ1-5
V gene: TRBV6-5
D gene: -

CDR3 protein: ASSFGPRGGFQETQY
J gene: TRBJ2-5
V gene: TRBV5-1
D gene: -

CDR3 protein: ASGLVLGRGAF
J gene: TRBJ1-1
V gene: TRBV12-5
D gene: -

CDR3 protein: ASSTSGAYNEQF
J gene: TRBJ2-1
V gene: TRBV7-3
D gene: TRBD2

CDR3 protein: ASSFKMGSGANVLT
J gene: TRBJ2-6
V gene: TRBV5-6
D gene: -

CDR3 protein: ASSPLNTEAF
J gene: TRBJ1-1
V gene: TRBV2
D gene: -

CDR3 protein: ATSDGPRPDFNEQF
J gene: TRBJ2-1
V gene: TRBV24-1
D gene: -

CDR3 protein: ASSLGSGSYEQY
J gene: TRBJ2-7
V gene: TRBV7-9
D gene: -

CDR3 protein: ASSVVAGAINEQF
J gene: TRBJ2-1
V gene: TRBV9
D gene: TRBD2

CDR3 protein: ASSRDSGGEQF
J gene: TRBJ2-1
V gene: TRBV18
D gene: TRBD2

CDR3 protein: ASSRTGGLGEQF
J gene: TRBJ2-1
V gene: TRBV7-3
D gene: TRBD1

CDR3 protein: ATGELLFPGNTIY
J gene: TRBJ1-3
V gene: TRBV28
D gene: -

CDR3 protein: ASSPLGEGNQPQH
J gene: TRBJ1-5
V gene: TRBV27
D gene: -